Below, 30 T cell receptor beta chains from the same sample are listed, as sequenced in a study of T cell responses to AZD1222 COVID-19 vaccine. The assay was immunoSEQ multiplex PCR, and TCRdb's table has in-frame clones only and misses some. The sample yields 120,000 or so clones, over 75% seen once. Sequencing was performed on peripheral blood, taken on day 0 of AZD1222 vaccination. All receptors come from an adult in good health.

J is TRBJ1-1 and V is TRBV30; D is uncertain. Trimming took off 4 bases at V and 1 base at J, with 7 bases between the two ends. The CDR3 runs 12 residues. Germline CDR1 GTSNPN, CDR2 SVGIG (reference sequence). CDR3 bases: TGTGCCTGGACTGCGGGGAACACTGAAGCTTTCTTT. It is translated as CAWTAGNTEAFF. Full variable domain (remainder filled in from reference TRBV30 and TRBJ1-1): SQTIHQWPATLVQPVGSPLSLECTVEGTSNPNLYWYRQAAGRGLQLLFYSVGIGQISSEVPQNLSASRPQDRQFILSSKKLLLSDSGFYLCAWTAGNTEAFFGQGTRLTVV.

The J gene is TRBJ2-1, the V gene TRBV5-4; 7 positions match TRBD1. The CDR3 covers 15 residues. The V and J ends lost 0 bases and 7 bases, in that order; junction bases with no gene match: 7. Germline CDR1 SGHNT, CDR2 YYREEE (reference sequence). The CDR3 sequence: CASSLDRGKWNEQFF. CDR3 nucleotides: TGTGCCAGCAGCTTGGACAGGGGAAAATGGAATGAGCAGTTCTTC.

The chain combines TRBV7-2 with TRBJ2-5; no reliable D call. V lost 5 bases and J 3 bases, leaving 10 bases between the germline ends. There are 13 residues in the CDR3. Per germline, CDR1 SGHTA and CDR2 FQGNSA. CDR3 coding DNA: TGTGCCAGCAGCGTGGAGTTGGAAGAGACCCAGTACTTC. Translating gives CASSVELEETQYF.

V usage is TRBV12-5 and J usage is TRBJ1-5, with a tentative D call TRBD1 (5 bases). CDR1 is LGHNT, CDR2 FRNRAP, per germline. CDR3 length equals 17 residues. The V end was cut by 4 bases, the J end by 1 base, with 17 bases between. CDR3 protein: CASGCLIRTLSNQPQHF. Written as DNA, the CDR3 is TGTGCTAGTGGTTGCCTTATCCGGACACTGAGCAATCAGCCCCAGCATTTT.

This chain connects TRBV28 to TRBJ1-5, with 9 positions matching TRBD1. The CDR3 spans 14 residues. Germline V CDR1 and CDR2: MDHEN, SYDVKM. J was trimmed by 5 bases and V by 6 bases; bases with no gene match: 5. CDR3 nucleotide sequence: TGTGCCAGCAGCCCCACAGGGGGCGATCAGCCCCAGCATTTT. This translates into CASSPTGGDQPQHF.

This clone showed up just a few times. The chain recombines TRBV5-1 with TRBJ2-7; D might be TRBD2 (5 bases). The CDR3 length is 15 residues. Germline values: CDR1 SGHRS, CDR2 YFSETQ. The germline V and J ends were trimmed by 4 bases and 6 bases, with 20 bases remaining between them. CDR3 loop: CASSETPKGGGEQYF. The CDR3 DNA is TGCGCCAGCAGCGAGACCCCTAAAGGAGGAGGCGAGCAGTACTTC.

The genes are TRBV28 and TRBJ1-2, with no clear D. The germline V and J ends were trimmed by 3 bases and 8 bases, with 10 bases remaining between them. The CDR3 consists of 12 residues. The V gene's germline CDR1 is MDHEN and CDR2 SYDVKM. The CDR3: CASSFIRRGYTF. CDR3 coding DNA: TGTGCCAGCAGTTTTATTAGAAGGGGCTACACCTTC.

The chain links TRBV29-1 to TRBJ2-4, with D maybe TRBD1 (5 bases). V was shortened by 2 bases and J by 0 bases, with 14 bases between the two germline ends. Germline V gene sequence: CDR1 SQVTM, CDR2 ANQGSEA. The CDR3 spans 16 residues. The CDR3 region is CSVERPTVLAKNIQYF. The CDR3 DNA reads TGCAGCGTTGAAAGACCGACAGTCCTAGCCAAAAACATTCAGTACTTC.

The chain carries TRBV27 and TRBJ2-3, with 7 bases fitting TRBD2. With V trimmed by 0 bases and J by 2 bases, 5 bases remained unmatched. The germline CDR1 and CDR2 sequences are MNHEY and SMNVEV (reference sequence). The CDR3 is 16 amino acids. CDR3 bases: TGTGCCAGCAGTTTATCCCCAGGGACTACCACAGATACGCAGTATTTT. Translation: CASSLSPGTTTDTQYF.

The sample holds a few counts of this clone. V usage is TRBV18 and J usage is TRBJ1-5, with D uncertain. The V end lost 3 bases, the J end lost 5 bases, and 8 bases lay between the germline ends. Germline V CDR1 and CDR2: KGHSH, LQKENI. This CDR3 has 13 residues. The CDR3 nucleotides are TGTGCCAGCTCACCGGCCAGAGATCAGCCCCAGCATTTT. This sequence encodes CASSPARDQPQHF. Looking up the rest from reference TRBV18 and TRBJ1-5 gives the full variable domain: NAGVMQNPRHLVRRRGQEARLRCSPMKGHSHVYWYRQLPEEGLKFMVYLQKENIIDESGMPKERFSAEFPKEGPSILRIQQVVRGDSAAYFCASSPARDQPQHFGDGTRLSIL.

This clone was recorded once. This chain links TRBV5-6 with TRBJ1-6, with D possibly being TRBD1 (5 bases). This CDR3 is built from 13 residues. Trimming removed 1 base at V and 9 bases at J, with 8 bases between. The germline V gene encodes CDR1 SGHDT and CDR2 YYEEEE. CDR3 DNA sequence: TGTGCCAGCAGCTTGCGGGGGGGTTCACCCCTCCACTTT. Its protein is CASSLRGGSPLHF.

V usage is TRBV6-2 or TRBV6-3 and J usage is TRBJ2-3; tentative D call: TRBD2 (6 bases). The germline gives CDR1 MNHEY, CDR2 SVGEGT. The CDR3 is 17 amino acids. Between the trimmed V and J ends, which lost 2 bases and 2 bases, there was a span of 17 bases. Written as DNA, the CDR3 is TGTGCCAGCAGTTACCCGACTTGGGGGAGGTACACAGATACGCAGTATTTT. Protein: CASSYPTWGRYTDTQYF.

V is TRBV7-2 and J is TRBJ2-7; D is undetermined. Trimming pared 5 bases from V and 5 bases from J, leaving 19 bases between. Germline CDR1 SGHTA, CDR2 FQGNSA. The CDR3 has 15 amino acids. CDR3 nucleotide sequence: TGTGCCAGCAGCCTTATGGCGGCTGGCTGGAACGAGCAGTACTTC. Protein: CASSLMAAGWNEQYF.

CDR3: CAYGVGSSEQYF. The CDR3 bases are TGTGCCTATGGGGTAGGGTCCAGCGAGCAGTACTTC. The genes are TRBV30 and TRBJ2-7; no firm D call. The V end lost 7 bases, the J end lost 6 bases, and 16 bases lay between the germline ends. The CDR3 loop spans 12 amino acids. Germline CDR1 reads GTSNPN; CDR2 reads SVGIG (reference sequence).

The table lists this clone with a few counts. The rearrangement uses TRBV7-2 and TRBJ1-3, with no clear D. CDR1 and CDR2 (germline): SGHTA, FQGNSA. V dropped 3 bases and J dropped 0 bases, with 6 bases sitting between them. CDR3 length: 14 residues. The CDR3 DNA reads as TGTGCCAGCAGCTTTGGCCACTCTGGAAACACCATATATTTT. Encoded protein: CASSFGHSGNTIYF.

The genes are TRBV19 and TRBJ2-7; the D gene could be TRBD1 or TRBD2 (6 bases each). Trimming removed 2 bases from V and 5 bases from J, with 13 bases in between. This CDR3 spans 14 amino acids. Per the germline V gene, CDR1 is LNHDA and CDR2 is SQIVND (reference sequence). The CDR3 nucleotides read TGTGCCAGTAGTATAAGGGGGGCCCCGGACGAGCAGTACTTC. Protein product: CASSIRGAPDEQYF.

V and J are TRBV20-1 and TRBJ1-1; D is undetermined. Germline assignment: CDR1 DFQATT and CDR2 SNEGSKA (reference sequence). The V end lost 6 bases, the J end lost 4 bases, and 9 bases lay between the germline ends. The CDR3 extends over 11 amino acids. The CDR3 reads CSATRGTEAFF. The DNA of the CDR3 is TGCAGTGCCACCCGGGGCACTGAAGCTTTCTTT.

The V call is TRBV11-3, the J call TRBJ2-5; maybe TRBD2 (6 bases). CDR3 size: 15 residues. With 5 bases removed from V and 5 bases from J, the gap between germline ends came to 18 bases. Germline V gives CDR1 SGHNT, CDR2 YENEEA. CDR3 in amino acids: CASSVSGGPRETQYF. The CDR3 region has the DNA TGTGCCAGCAGCGTTAGCGGAGGGCCACGGGAGACCCAGTACTTC.

This sequence joins TRBV5-4 and TRBJ1-1; D possibly corresponds to TRBD1 (5 bases). CDR1 is SGHNT, CDR2 YYREEE, per germline (reference sequence). The length of the CDR3 is 16 residues. V lost 1 base to trimming and J lost 1 base, with 14 bases between them. The CDR3 protein is CASSLPSYTGNTEAFF. In nucleotides, the CDR3 is TGTGCCAGCAGCTTGCCATCTTATACAGGGAACACTGAAGCTTTCTTT.

This chain uses TRBV5-1 with TRBJ1-2; TRBD1 is a possible D gene (5 bases). The germline gives CDR1 SGHRS, CDR2 YFSETQ. V was trimmed by 0 bases and J by 2 bases, leaving 8 bases between them. The CDR3 sequence is 14 residues long. CDR3 residues: CASSLEGTNYGYTF. The CDR3 DNA is TGCGCCAGCAGCTTGGAGGGGACGAACTATGGCTACACCTTC. The full variable domain, rest sourced from reference TRBV5-1 and TRBJ1-2, is KAGVTQTPRYLIKTRGQQVTLSCSPISGHRSVSWYQQTPGQGLQFLFEYFSETQRNKGNFPGRFSGRQFSNSRSEMNVSTLELGDSALYLCASSLEGTNYGYTFGSGTRLTVV.

In nucleotides, the CDR3 is TGCGCCAGCAGCCCGGGACTAGCGGGCTACAATGAGCAGTTCTTC. Its protein product is CASSPGLAGYNEQFF. This sequence joins TRBV5-1 and TRBJ2-1; TRBD2 matches at 12 bases. CDR1 and CDR2 from the germline V gene are SGHRS and YFSETQ. The junction had 2 bases not matched to a gene; V was cut back by 4 bases and J by 3 bases. CDR3 size: 15 residues.

The chain employs TRBV5-1 and TRBJ1-3, with a possible D match to TRBD1 (6 bases). V was pared by 6 bases and J by 2 bases, with 18 bases between. Germline-derived CDR1 and CDR2 are SGHRS and YFSETQ. This CDR3 has 16 residues. The CDR3 DNA is TGCGCCAGCACCATGGGGGCTTGGGGGACTGGAAACACCATATATTTT. It codes for CASTMGAWGTGNTIYF.

The chain couples TRBV9 to TRBJ2-1, with 7 bases matching TRBD2. The CDR3 spans 17 residues. Germline V gene sequence: CDR1 SGDLS, CDR2 YYNGEE. J gave up 5 bases and V 3 bases, and 14 bases lay outside the gene matches. DNA for the CDR3: TGTGCCAGCAGCGCTGGGATCTTAGCGGGTCCGAACAATGAGCAGTTCTTC. Translated, it gives CASSAGILAGPNNEQFF.

This chain uses TRBV20-1 with TRBJ2-7; 9 nucleotides match TRBD2. The CDR3 length is 15 residues. Germline CDR1 reads DFQATT; CDR2 reads SNEGSKA (reference sequence). V shed 6 bases, J shed 4 bases, and the junction held 13 bases outside the gene matches. The DNA of the CDR3 is TGCAGTGCCAGTAGTGGTTCCAGCGGGAGGTACGAGCAGTACTTC. It is translated as CSASSGSSGRYEQYF.

V gene TRBV5-5 combines with J gene TRBJ2-7; D might be TRBD1 (6 bases). CDR3 length: 15 amino acids. The germline CDR1 and CDR2 sequences are SGHKS and YYEKEE (reference sequence). Deletions cut 2 bases from V and 7 bases from J, with 19 bases between. The CDR3: CASSFAGTLVGEQYF. The CDR3 DNA reads TGTGCCAGCAGCTTCGCCGGGACACTCGTGGGGGAGCAGTACTTC.

The chain links TRBV27 to TRBJ1-2; D perhaps matches TRBD1 (5 bases). Germline CDR1 reads MNHEY; CDR2 reads SMNVEV (reference sequence). V was shortened by 6 bases and J by 4 bases, with 9 bases between the two germline ends. The CDR3 sequence is 12 residues long. The CDR3: CASSGAGYGYTF. CDR3 DNA sequence: TGTGCCAGCAGCGGGGCAGGCTATGGCTACACCTTC.

This chain uses TRBV29-1 with TRBJ2-7, with 8 nucleotides matching TRBD2. The V and J ends lost 6 bases and 4 bases, in that order; junction bases with no gene match: 2. Germline V lookup: CDR1 SQVTM, CDR2 ANQGSEA. The CDR3 is 11 residues long. The CDR3 loop is CSVGLDYEQYF. The DNA of the CDR3 is TGCAGCGTGGGACTAGATTACGAGCAGTACTTC.

The rearrangement uses TRBV27 and TRBJ2-1; D is unclear. Trimming left V 0 bases short and J 5 bases short, with 11 bases between. This CDR3 is built from 15 residues. The V gene's germline CDR1 is MNHEY and CDR2 SMNVEV (reference sequence). The CDR3 DNA reads TGTGCCAGCAGTTTATCGGTTGGGCCAGACAATGAGCAGTTCTTC. Translating it yields CASSLSVGPDNEQFF.

This clone was seen a few times. This sequence joins TRBV18 and TRBJ2-7; the match to TRBD2 covers 9 bases. The germline gives CDR1 KGHSH, CDR2 LQKENI. V lost 4 bases to trimming and J lost 2 bases; unmatched junction nucleotides: 6. The CDR3 length is 15 residues. CDR3 DNA sequence: TGTGCCAGCTCACTTAAAGCGGGAGGCGCCTACGAGCAGTACTTC. Its protein product is CASSLKAGGAYEQYF.

V and J are TRBV29-1 and TRBJ2-6; 11 bases agree with TRBD1. CDR3 length equals 17 residues. The J segment lost 1 base and the V segment lost 6 bases, leaving 8 bases of the junction unmatched. The germline V gene has CDR1 SQVTM and CDR2 ANQGSEA. The CDR3 loop reads CSVPKGTGGSGANVLTF. For the CDR3, the DNA is TGCAGCGTCCCTAAGGGGACAGGGGGTTCTGGGGCCAACGTCCTGACTTTC. The full variable domain, its missing parts supplied by reference TRBV29-1 and TRBJ2-6, is SAVISQKPSRDICQRGTSLTIQCQVDSQVTMMFWYRQQPGQSLTLIATANQGSEATYESGFVIDKFPISRPNLTFSTLTVSNMSPEDSSIYLCSVPKGTGGSGANVLTFGAGSRLTVL.